The present T cell receptor beta chain was sequenced within a study of T-cell memory formation after mild COVID-19. MiXCR, run by TCRdb on the 5' RACE reads, gives a single entry per CDR3 protein. The sample lists some 330,000 distinct CDR3 sequences, about 21% occurring once. The sequence came from an adult woman who had mild COVID-19 (a few samples of this study predate the infection). Cell type and time point are not known. Sequencing was performed on PBMCs or a T cell subset sorted from them (not recorded which).

CDR3 residues: CASSPSGSRGTDTQYF. The CDR3, as DNA: TGTGCCAGCAGTCCTAGCGGGAGCCGTGGGACAGATACGCAGTATTTT. This chain joins TRBV27 and TRBJ2-3, with 10 bases that match TRBD2. Germline CDR1 is MNHEY and CDR2 is SMNVEV (reference sequence). Trimming at V came to 5 bases and at J to 3 bases, leaving 8 bases not matched to a gene. The CDR3 length is 16 residues.